These 28 T cell receptor beta chains were all obtained from the same sample, sequenced in a study of blood T cell repertoires in COVID-19. The method was immunoSEQ multiplex PCR; TCRdb's version includes in-frame clones alone and lacks a portion of them. The top ten clones hold over 3% of a sample with 200,000 or so clones, roughly 85% of them seen once. Input material: PBMCs or T cells enriched from blood (not recorded which). The receptors originated from a woman between 40 and 50 years old with acute COVID-19.

The chain links TRBV10-3 to TRBJ2-7; 10 bases map to TRBD2. Trimming at V came to 6 bases and at J to 6 bases, leaving 11 bases not matched to a gene. The CDR3 runs to 15 residues. Germline V gives CDR1 ENHRY, CDR2 SYGVKD. This CDR3 is CAIREGGLALFEQYF. CDR3 bases: TGTGCCATCAGGGAAGGGGGACTAGCGCTGTTCGAGCAGTACTTC.

The J gene is TRBJ1-2, the V gene TRBV11-1; D is perhaps TRBD1 (5 bases). CDR1 and CDR2 from the germline V gene are SGHAT and FQDESV (reference sequence). The CDR3 loop spans 14 amino acids. Deletions cut 4 bases from V and 4 bases from J, with 13 bases between. CDR3 sequence reads: CASSYGGTSYGYTF. In nucleotides, the CDR3 is TGTGCCAGCAGCTACGGGGGGACGTCCTATGGCTACACCTTC.

This clone has just a few counts. The chain has TRBV7-2 and TRBJ2-7; TRBD2 aligns across 8 bases. The CDR3 is 14 amino acids. CDR1 and CDR2 from the germline V gene are SGHTA and FQGNSA. With 5 bases clipped from V and 6 bases from J, the junction kept 9 bases outside the gene matches. CDR3 amino acids: CASSARGGGREQYF. As DNA, the CDR3 is TGTGCCAGCAGCGCCCGGGGCGGGGGGCGCGAGCAGTACTTC.

J is TRBJ1-4 and V is TRBV5-5; a weak D match, TRBD1 (6 bases). Germline CDR1 reads SGHKS; CDR2 reads YYEKEE (reference sequence). The CDR3 consists of 15 residues. V gave up 4 bases and J gave up 8 bases, with 18 bases separating them. The CDR3 DNA reads as TGTGCCAGCAGCGAGGGCGACAGGATGTTAGAAAAACTGTTTTTT. This gives the protein CASSEGDRMLEKLFF.

The V call is TRBV3-1 (or the pseudogene TRBV3-2), the J call TRBJ2-2; 11 bases align to TRBD2. CDR3 length equals 17 residues. Germline values: CDR1 LGHDT, CDR2 YNNKEL (reference sequence). Trimming took 4 bases from V and 1 from J; bases not matched to a gene: 5. The CDR3 nucleotides are TGTGCCAGCAGCCCTGGAGGGACTAGCGGGAACACCGGGGAGCTGTTTTTT. Amino acid sequence: CASSPGGTSGNTGELFF.

The chain has TRBV6-5 and TRBJ1-4; no clear D gene. Germline values: CDR1 MNHEY, CDR2 SVGAGI. Trimming left V 6 bases short and J 0 bases short, with 8 bases between. This CDR3 region has 14 residues. CDR3 nucleotide sequence: TGTGCCAGCAGAAGAGTGGCAACTAATGAAAAACTGTTTTTT. This translates into CASRRVATNEKLFF.

This chain connects TRBV6-4 to TRBJ1-2; 9 nucleotides agree with TRBD1. Germline V lookup: CDR1 MRHNA, CDR2 SNTAGT. V shed 8 bases, J shed 4 bases, and the junction held 14 bases outside the gene matches. This CDR3 is 16 amino acids long. Here the CDR3 DNA reads TGTGCCAGCGCTCCGTTTTTTGGACAGGGGACCTATGGCTACACCTTC. It translates to CASAPFFGQGTYGYTF.

The rearrangement joins TRBV27 to TRBJ2-7, with D perhaps TRBD2 (6 bases). V was shortened by 1 base and J by 5 bases, with 9 bases between the two germline ends. The CDR3 has 13 residues. CDR1 is MNHEY, CDR2 SMNVEV, per germline (reference sequence). This CDR3 reads CASSLYGSNEQYF. For the CDR3, the DNA is TGTGCCAGCAGTTTATACGGGAGTAACGAGCAGTACTTC.

This chain joins TRBV6-6 and TRBJ1-2; maybe TRBD1 (5 bases). Germline V lookup: CDR1 MNHNY, CDR2 SVGAGI (reference sequence). The CDR3 is 13 residues long. V lost 6 bases to trimming and J lost 1 base, with 9 bases between them. The CDR3 protein is CASRDQGNYGYTF. The CDR3 DNA reads as TGTGCCAGCAGAGACCAGGGTAACTATGGCTACACCTTC.

This chain uses TRBV18 with TRBJ1-5, with D unresolved. V lost 0 bases and J 0 bases, leaving 9 bases between the germline ends. Germline lookup yields CDR1 KGHSH and CDR2 LQKENI. The CDR3 spans 16 residues. The CDR3: CASSPPTSYSNQPQHF. CDR3 DNA sequence: TGTGCCAGCTCACCACCGACAAGCTATAGCAATCAGCCCCAGCATTTT.

This chain uses TRBV3-1 (or the pseudogene TRBV3-2) with TRBJ1-1; D is perhaps TRBD1 (6 bases). With 1 base removed from V and 7 bases from J, the gap between germline ends came to 13 bases. Germline CDR1 reads LGHDT; CDR2 reads YNNKEL (reference sequence). The CDR3 length is 14 residues. CDR3 in DNA: TGTGCCAGCAGCCAAGCCCTGACAGGAGTTGAAGCTTTCTTT. Encoded protein: CASSQALTGVEAFF.

The genes are TRBV7-8 and TRBJ1-6; 7 nucleotides agree with TRBD1. J lost 4 bases, V lost 5 bases, and 8 bases had no gene match. The CDR3 length is 16 residues. CDR1 SGHVS and CDR2 FQNEAQ come from the germline V gene. CDR3 DNA sequence: TGTGCCAGCAGCCCTTATCTGGGACAGTATAATTCACCCCTCCACTTT. Amino acid sequence: CASSPYLGQYNSPLHF.

The chain carries TRBV11-2 and TRBJ2-3; 10 nucleotides agree with TRBD2. The CDR3 is 16 residues long. Germline-derived CDR1 and CDR2 are SGHAT and FQNNGV. The J segment lost 1 base and the V segment lost 3 bases, leaving 4 bases of the junction unmatched. This CDR3 is CASSFGLAGGTDTQYF. For the CDR3, the DNA is TGTGCCAGCAGCTTTGGGCTAGCGGGGGGCACAGATACGCAGTATTTT.

This clone has only a few counts. As DNA, the CDR3 is TGTGCCAGCAGCGCCCGGATTTTTCCGGGGACCCAGTACTTC. This gives the protein CASSARIFPGTQYF. The rearrangement links TRBV7-8 to TRBJ2-5; no reliable D call. Deletions cut 5 bases from V and 7 bases from J, with 17 bases between. The CDR3 loop spans 14 amino acids. CDR1 and CDR2 (germline): SGHVS, FQNEAQ.

The chain has TRBV6-5 and TRBJ1-2, with no clear D. Germline lookup yields CDR1 MNHEY and CDR2 SVGAGI. The V gene lost 10 bases and the J gene lost 4 bases, with 10 bases spanning the gap. There are 11 residues in the CDR3. CDR3 sequence reads: CAIAAVYGYTF. The DNA for the CDR3 is TGTGCCATCGCGGCAGTCTATGGCTACACCTTC.

The rearrangement joins TRBV6-2 or TRBV6-3 to TRBJ1-1; 7 positions agree with TRBD1. Germline CDR1 reads MNHEY; CDR2 reads SVGEGT. The CDR3 contains 14 residues. V was clipped by 5 bases and J by 1 base; unmatched bases: 4. For the CDR3, the DNA is TGTGCCAGCAGTATTCGGACAGGGAACACTGAAGCTTTCTTT. Translating it yields CASSIRTGNTEAFF.

Details on this clone: At one boundary the junction diverges from the germline segment, which might be a read error. The J gene is TRBJ1-3, the V gene TRBV5-4; 7 positions match TRBD1. The CDR3 contains 15 residues. Germline loops: CDR1 SGHNT, CDR2 YYREEE (reference sequence). CDR3 DNA sequence: TGTGCCAGCAGCTTGGACCAGGGGGTAGGAAGCACCATATATTTT. This gives the protein CASSLDQGVGSTIYF.

This clone was observed once. This chain uses TRBV24-1 with TRBJ1-4; TRBD1 aligns across 9 bases. After removal of 3 bases from V and 8 bases from J, the junction contained 9 bases not matched to a gene. The germline CDR1 and CDR2 sequences are KGHDR and SFDVKD. CDR3 length: 16 amino acids. The CDR3 DNA reads TGTGCCACCAGTGATCCACGACAGGGGGTGGACGAAAAACTGTTTTTT. Translated, it gives CATSDPRQGVDEKLFF.

This clone was observed once. CDR3 sequence reads: CSAESPLGYGYTF. The CDR3 DNA follows: TGCAGCGCCGAGTCCCCTCTAGGCTATGGCTACACCTTC. J is TRBJ1-2 and V is TRBV29-1; D is ambiguous. Trimming shortened V by 7 bases and J by 4 bases, and 16 bases separated the two germline ends. The CDR3 has 13 residues. The germline V gene has CDR1 SQVTM and CDR2 ANQGSEA.

This clone was observed a single time. CDR3 in amino acids: CSAQGQKHQSEAFF. CDR3 DNA: TGCAGCGCACAGGGACAGAAGCACCAGAGCGAAGCTTTCTTT. The V call is TRBV29-1, the J call TRBJ1-1, with 7 bases lining up with TRBD1. The CDR3 loop spans 14 amino acids. Germline V gives CDR1 SQVTM, CDR2 ANQGSEA. The ends lost 7 bases at V and 8 bases at J; junction bases unmatched: 16. Supplemented by reference TRBV29-1 and TRBJ1-1, the full variable domain reads SAVISQKPSRDICQRGTSLTIQCQVDSQVTMMFWYRQQPGQSLTLIATANQGSEATYESGFVIDKFPISRPNLTFSTLTVSNMSPEDSSIYLCSAQGQKHQSEAFFGQGTRLTVV.

The chain employs TRBV6-2 or TRBV6-3 and TRBJ1-2; 7 nucleotides agree with TRBD1. V shed 2 bases and J 4 bases; nucleotides not matched to a gene: 4. The CDR3 covers 14 residues. CDR1 and CDR2 (germline): MNHEY, SVGEGT. CDR3 region: CASSYRPGGYGYTF. The DNA of the CDR3 is TGTGCCAGCAGTTACCGGCCAGGGGGCTATGGCTACACCTTC.

DNA for the CDR3: TGCGCCAGCAGCTTGGGCCCACAGGGGAGCTTTTCTGGAAACACCATATATTTT. Residues: CASSLGPQGSFSGNTIYF. This chain joins TRBV5-1 and TRBJ1-3; 7 positions agree with TRBD1. Trimming cost V 0 bases and J 1 base; bases outside gene matches: 10. CDR3 length equals 18 residues. Germline V gene sequence: CDR1 SGHRS, CDR2 YFSETQ.

The chain combines TRBV5-6 with TRBJ1-2; TRBD1 is a possible D gene (5 bases). The CDR3 contains 15 residues. Germline CDR1 and CDR2: SGHDT and YYEEEE. V shed 0 bases and J shed 6 bases, with 15 bases lying between them. The CDR3 here is CASSLVGREGHGYTF. The CDR3 nucleotides are TGTGCCAGCAGCTTGGTAGGCAGGGAGGGACATGGCTACACCTTC.

The chain has TRBV6-2 or TRBV6-3 and TRBJ1-5; 10 nucleotides match TRBD1. The ends lost 7 bases at V and 7 bases at J; junction bases unmatched: 25. CDR1 MNHEY and CDR2 SVGEGT come from the germline V gene. CDR3 length equals 20 residues. CDR3 coding DNA: TGTGCCAGCACCCCTAAATCCGGGACAGGGGCAATGCGGTCGAACCAGCCCCAGCATTTT. Translation gives CASTPKSGTGAMRSNQPQHF.

V and J are TRBV5-1 and TRBJ2-3; 8 bases are shared with TRBD2. V trimming: 4 bases; J trimming: 1 base; junction bases outside the gene matches: 5. Per the germline V gene, CDR1 is SGHRS and CDR2 is YFSETQ. The CDR3 contains 15 residues. The CDR3 DNA sequence: TGCGCCAGCAGCCGAGTCGGGGGGGGCACAGATACGCAGTATTTT. Translating it yields CASSRVGGGTDTQYF.

J is TRBJ1-1 and V is TRBV2; 7 positions match TRBD1. Germline CDR1 and CDR2: SNHLY and FYNNEI. The CDR3 is made up of 15 amino acids. Losses at the gene ends were 7 bases for V and 3 bases for J; bases not matched to a gene: 11. The CDR3 region has the DNA TGTGCCAGCATTTCGAGGACAGGAAAGGACACTGAAGCTTTCTTT. Residues: CASISRTGKDTEAFF.

V usage is TRBV6-5 and J usage is TRBJ2-3, with a possible D match to TRBD2 (5 bases). V was pared by 5 bases and J by 2 bases, with 11 bases between. This CDR3 has 14 residues. Per germline, CDR1 MNHEY and CDR2 SVGAGI. The CDR3 DNA follows: TGTGCCAGCAGTAACCGGGGTCTCACAGATACGCAGTATTTT. Protein: CASSNRGLTDTQYF.

This clone showed up just once. The chain uses TRBV6-5 and TRBJ1-2; 7 bases fit TRBD1. Germline CDR1 reads MNHEY; CDR2 reads SVGAGI. The CDR3 contains 13 residues. Trimming cost V 5 bases and J 8 bases; bases outside gene matches: 8. The CDR3 is CASSIQGISGYTF. CDR3 coding DNA: TGTGCCAGCAGTATACAGGGGATTAGCGGCTACACCTTC.